This passage covers 31 T cell receptor beta chains from one sample sequenced in a study of blood T cells in healthy people across ages. A sample-barcoded 5' primer and a J-beta primer mix were used in a second PCR of roughly 7 to 11 cycles. One entry per CDR3 protein, called by TCRdb with MiXCR from the 5' RACE reads. Of about 1.1 million distinct CDR3 sequences listed, 35% to 40% are singletons. Specimen: blood. Source of these receptors: a man between 18 and 35 years old in good health.

The chain carries TRBV29-1 and TRBJ1-1, with D perhaps TRBD1 (6 bases). The V and J ends lost 7 bases and 1 base respectively, with 13 bases between them. From germline, CDR1 is SQVTM and CDR2 ANQGSEA. The CDR3 is 13 amino acids. The CDR3 DNA reads TGCAGCGCTCAGACAGGCCCGAACACTGAAGCTTTCTTT. Translation gives CSAQTGPNTEAFF.

The chain recombines TRBV7-2 with TRBJ1-5; possibly TRBD1 for D (5 bases). CDR1 is SGHTA, CDR2 FQGNSA, per germline. The CDR3 runs to 15 residues. Trimming pared 5 bases from V and 3 bases from J, leaving 14 bases between. CDR3 in amino acids: CASSPTGQNNQPQHF. CDR3 sequence (DNA): TGTGCCAGCAGCCCGACCGGACAAAACAATCAGCCCCAGCATTTT.

The sample holds a few counts of this clonotype. V usage is TRBV10-3 and J usage is TRBJ2-1; 10 bases agree with TRBD2. The germline gives CDR1 ENHRY, CDR2 SYGVKD. V dropped 9 bases and J dropped 7; count of bases not matched to a gene: 15. The CDR3 has 16 amino acids. The CDR3 here is CAIGMSSGGARNEQFF. DNA for the CDR3: TGTGCCATTGGGATGAGCAGCGGGGGGGCCAGGAATGAGCAGTTCTTC.

This sequence joins TRBV18 and TRBJ2-1; D possibly corresponds to TRBD2 (6 bases). The CDR3 loop spans 15 amino acids. Trimming took off 1 base at V and 7 bases at J, with 14 bases between the two ends. Germline V gene sequence: CDR1 KGHSH, CDR2 LQKENI. The CDR3 is CASSPRGELGNEQFF. CDR3 DNA sequence: TGTGCCAGCTCACCACGGGGGGAATTGGGAAATGAGCAGTTCTTC.

This chain links TRBV7-2 with TRBJ2-4; a weak D match, TRBD1 (6 bases). The germline CDR1 and CDR2 sequences are SGHTA and FQGNSA. This CDR3 comprises 14 residues. Trimming left V 2 bases short and J 9 bases short, with 14 bases between. In nucleotides, the CDR3 is TGTGCCAGCAGCTTATCTCCAGGGGACGGCATTCAGTACTTC. It translates to CASSLSPGDGIQYF.

The chain joins TRBV29-1 to TRBJ2-7; the D gene is possibly TRBD2 (6 bases). CDR3 size: 13 residues. Germline V gene sequence: CDR1 SQVTM, CDR2 ANQGSEA. The ends were cut back, 7 bases at V and 0 bases at J, with 13 bases in the middle. In DNA, the CDR3 is TGCAGCGGCCGGGACTCCAACTCCTACGAGCAGTACTTC. Translating gives CSGRDSNSYEQYF.

The rearrangement uses TRBV6-5 and TRBJ1-1, with a weak D call TRBD1 (6 bases). CDR3 length equals 16 residues. The V end was cut by 6 bases, the J end by 1 base, with 18 bases between. Germline CDR1 and CDR2: MNHEY and SVGAGI. The CDR3 reads CASRWGRRRQNTEAFF. As DNA, the CDR3 is TGTGCCAGCAGATGGGGGCGGAGGAGACAGAACACTGAAGCTTTCTTT.

This clonotype was detected a few times. The gene calls are TRBV18 and TRBJ2-3, with no clear D. V shed 3 bases and J shed 7 bases, with 11 bases lying between them. The germline gives CDR1 KGHSH, CDR2 LQKENI. The CDR3 totals 13 residues. CDR3 loop: CASSPPTINTQYF. In nucleotides, the CDR3 is TGTGCCAGCTCACCCCCAACCATTAATACGCAGTATTTT.

The V and J genes are TRBV27 and TRBJ2-5; 8 nucleotides line up with TRBD1. The V and J ends lost 0 bases and 5 bases, in that order; junction bases with no gene match: 2. This CDR3 region has 14 residues. Germline V gene lookup returns CDR1 MNHEY and CDR2 SMNVEV (reference sequence). The CDR3 protein is CASSLSTGVETQYF. For the CDR3, the DNA is TGTGCCAGCAGTTTATCGACAGGGGTGGAGACCCAGTACTTC.

The chain employs TRBV7-9 and TRBJ1-1; TRBD1 agrees at 7 bases. The CDR3 is 14 amino acids. CDR1 is SEHNR and CDR2 is FQNEAQ in the germline V gene (reference sequence). V was pared by 2 bases and J by 4 bases, with 4 bases of the junction left unmatched. In DNA form, the CDR3 reads TGTGCCAGCAGCTTACAGGGGGACCGCACTGAAGCTTTCTTT. Translation: CASSLQGDRTEAFF.

V is TRBV7-2 and J is TRBJ2-1; 14 positions agree with TRBD2. The trim removed 3 bases at V and 7 bases at J, leaving 17 bases unmatched. This CDR3 has 20 residues. Per the germline V gene, CDR1 is SGHTA and CDR2 is FQGNSA. The CDR3 nucleotides read TGTGCCAGCAGCTTTTTAATTCCGGGACTAGCGGGGGTTAATGGGAATGAGCAGTTCTTC. Its translation: CASSFLIPGLAGVNGNEQFF.

This clonotype has more than one count but fewer than ten. The chain combines TRBV12-3 or TRBV12-4 with TRBJ2-1; no reliable D call. The J call may be in error: the DNA end matches TRBJ2-7 better. This CDR3 region has 16 residues. This CDR3 reads CASSFWGDSSYNEQYF. CDR3 sequence (DNA): TGTGCCAGCAGTTTTTGGGGTGATAGCTCCTACAATGAGCAGTACTTC.

This clonotype has a count of ten or more. V is TRBV10-3 and J is TRBJ1-2; possible D gene TRBD1, 6 bases. Trimming removed 0 bases from V and 4 bases from J, with 12 bases in between. The CDR3 is 15 amino acids. CDR1 and CDR2 (germline): ENHRY, SYGVKD. CDR3 amino acids: CAISESGQPAYGYTF. The DNA of the CDR3 is TGTGCCATCAGTGAGTCTGGACAGCCAGCCTATGGCTACACCTTC.

V gene TRBV27 combines with J gene TRBJ1-6; unclear D gene. Germline V gene sequence: CDR1 MNHEY, CDR2 SMNVEV (reference sequence). This CDR3 region has 13 residues. V gave up 6 bases and J gave up 7 bases, with 10 bases separating them. DNA of the CDR3: TGTGCCAGCAGCCCAGCCGGAAATTCACCCCTCCACTTT. Protein sequence: CASSPAGNSPLHF.

V and J are TRBV12-5 and TRBJ2-1, with no clear D. V was shortened by 9 bases and J by 6 bases, with 15 bases between the two germline ends. The CDR3 has 13 amino acids. CDR1 and CDR2 (germline): LGHNT, FRNRAP. Here the CDR3 reads CARANSGGNEQFF. The DNA of the CDR3 is TGTGCTAGGGCCAACTCAGGTGGCAATGAGCAGTTCTTC.

The chain links TRBV4-2 to TRBJ1-4, with D maybe TRBD1 (6 bases). The CDR3 runs to 18 residues. V lost 4 bases to trimming and J lost 0 bases, with 18 bases between them. CDR1 and CDR2 (germline): LGHNA, YNFKEQ. The CDR3 is CASSPLGGDGATNEKLFF. The CDR3 DNA is TGTGCCAGCAGCCCCCTGGGGGGCGATGGGGCAACTAATGAAAAACTGTTTTTT.

This chain joins TRBV5-1 and TRBJ1-1; TRBD1 agrees at 9 bases. The J segment lost 0 bases and the V segment lost 7 bases, leaving 13 bases of the junction unmatched. Germline values: CDR1 SGHRS, CDR2 YFSETQ. CDR3 length: 17 residues. CDR3 sequence reads: CASLPGTGMVMNTEAFF. CDR3 in DNA: TGCGCCAGCCTTCCCGGGACAGGGATGGTGATGAACACTGAAGCTTTCTTT.

This clonotype was found a few times. The CDR3 coding sequence is TGTGCCAGCAGACCTTCGGGACTTACTAATGGGGGGGCCAAAAACATTCAGTACTTC. Encoded protein: CASRPSGLTNGGAKNIQYF. The chain is built from TRBV6-2 or TRBV6-3 and TRBJ2-4; a weak D match, TRBD2 (6 bases). Germline CDR1 and CDR2: MNHEY and SVGEGT. The V end was cut by 6 bases, the J end by 1 base, with 25 bases between. The CDR3 runs 19 residues.

The sample holds a few counts of this clonotype. The chain carries TRBV4-3 and TRBJ2-3; D may be TRBD2 (6 bases). V lost 0 bases and J lost 0, with 28 bases in between. The CDR3 is 22 amino acids. Germline assignment: CDR1 LGHNA and CDR2 YSLEER. This CDR3 is CASSQEVGGKQARSFSTDTQYF. CDR3 coding DNA: TGCGCCAGCAGCCAAGAAGTGGGAGGAAAACAGGCGCGGAGTTTTAGCACAGATACGCAGTATTTT.

This clonotype appeared once. CDR3 loop: CASTNELDRLTNYGYTF. CDR3 DNA: TGTGCCAGCACCAACGAGTTGGACAGGCTAACTAACTATGGCTACACCTTC. The rearrangement uses TRBV28 and TRBJ1-2; 7 bases line up with TRBD1. This CDR3 spans 17 amino acids. With 7 bases clipped from V and 0 bases from J, the junction kept 14 bases outside the gene matches. Germline V gene sequence: CDR1 MDHEN, CDR2 SYDVKM.

This chain links TRBV25-1 with TRBJ1-1; 9 positions agree with TRBD1. The germline V gene has CDR1 MGHDK and CDR2 SYGVNS. This CDR3 is 12 amino acids long. In DNA, the CDR3 is TGTGCAACAGGGGGCGCAGGCACTGAAGCTTTCTTT. Translation: CATGGAGTEAFF.

There are a few counts of this clonotype. The chain joins TRBV6-6 to TRBJ1-1, with no clear D. Germline V lookup: CDR1 MNHNY, CDR2 SVGAGI (reference sequence). The CDR3 consists of 15 residues. V lost 0 bases to trimming and J lost 5 bases, with 13 bases between them. The CDR3 region has the DNA TGTGCCAGCAGTTACTCGATGGGGTCGAGGACTGAAGCTTTCTTT. Encoded protein: CASSYSMGSRTEAFF.

The chain links TRBV7-8 to TRBJ1-2, with D hard to call. CDR3 length: 15 amino acids. Germline V gives CDR1 SGHVS, CDR2 FQNEAQ. V shed 1 base and J shed 7 bases, with 16 bases lying between them. For the CDR3, the DNA is TGTGCCAGCAGCTTAGAGCGGGCGAGATCAGGTGGCTACACCTTC. It codes for CASSLERARSGGYTF.

This chain links TRBV2 with TRBJ2-7, with TRBD2 matching 7 bases. Gene TRBJ2-5 matches the end of the DNA better, so the J call may be wrong. The CDR3 loop spans 16 amino acids. Germline V CDR1 and CDR2: SNHLY, FYNNEI. The CDR3 bases are TGTGCCAGTCAGTGGCGGGGAGCGGGAATTAACGAGACCCAGTACTTC. It translates to CASQWRGAGINETQYF.

CDR3 nucleotide sequence: TGCAGTGCTAGGCGGAGCCTCAATGAGCAGTACTTC. It yields the protein CSARRSLNEQYF. This chain uses TRBV20-1 with TRBJ2-7, with D unresolved. Trimming took off 3 bases at V and 7 bases at J, with 13 bases between the two ends. The CDR3 runs to 12 residues. Germline V gene data show CDR1 as DFQATT and CDR2 as SNEGSKA (reference sequence).

The V and J genes are TRBV7-2 and TRBJ2-1, with D maybe TRBD1 (5 bases). The CDR3 totals 16 residues. Trimming took 3 bases from V and 0 from J, leaving 12 bases between them. Germline CDR1 reads SGHTA; CDR2 reads FQGNSA. CDR3 amino acids: CASSFAGQSSYNEQFF. The CDR3 bases are TGTGCCAGCAGCTTTGCAGGACAAAGCTCCTACAATGAGCAGTTCTTC. Filled out from reference TRBV7-2 and TRBJ2-1, the complete variable domain reads GAGVSQSPSNKVTEKGKDVELRCDPISGHTALYWYRQSLGQGLEFLIYFQGNSAPDKSGLPSDRFSAERTGGSVSTLTIQRTQQEDSAVYLCASSFAGQSSYNEQFFGPGTRLTVL.

This clonotype was counted between two and nine times. The chain has TRBV4-1 and TRBJ2-5; D gene ambiguous. CDR3 length: 13 amino acids. Germline V gene data show CDR1 as MGHRA and CDR2 as YSYEKL. With 1 base removed from V and 5 bases from J, the gap between germline ends came to 8 bases. CDR3 sequence reads: CASSQVIRETQYF. CDR3 coding DNA: TGCGCCAGCAGCCAAGTCATCCGGGAGACCCAGTACTTC.

This clonotype has at least ten counts. A much larger clone lies one base from this, so it may be a read error. V is TRBV28 and J is TRBJ1-6; D is uncertain. Germline V lookup: CDR1 MDHEN, CDR2 SYDVKM. This CDR3 contains 14 residues. The DNA for the CDR3 is TGTGCCAGCAGTCCGGGGATATTTGGGTCACCCCCCCACTTT. Its protein product is CASSPGIFGSPPHF.

In its sample, this clonotype was seen many times. The rearrangement uses TRBV20-1 and TRBJ2-7; the D call may be TRBD1 or TRBD2 (5 bases each). Germline lookup yields CDR1 DFQATT and CDR2 SNEGSKA (reference sequence). There are 13 residues in the CDR3. The CDR3 here is CSAWDASSYEQYF. CDR3 DNA sequence: TGCAGCGCTTGGGACGCAAGCTCCTACGAGCAGTACTTC.

The chain is built from TRBV20-1 and TRBJ1-6; D call uncertain. This CDR3 region has 12 residues. Germline CDR1 DFQATT, CDR2 SNEGSKA (reference sequence). Trimming removed 0 bases from V and 10 bases from J, with 7 bases in between. The CDR3 coding sequence is TGCAGTGCTAGAGATCAAGGCTCACCCCTCCACTTT. Protein product: CSARDQGSPLHF.

The chain is built from TRBV27 and TRBJ2-1, with no clear D. The CDR3 totals 15 residues. V shed 1 base and J shed 6 bases, with 13 bases lying between them. Germline-derived CDR1 and CDR2 are MNHEY and SMNVEV (reference sequence). CDR3 amino acids: CASSLWASQSNEQFF. The CDR3 nucleotides are TGTGCCAGCAGTTTATGGGCTAGTCAGTCCAATGAGCAGTTCTTC.